What follows describes a single T cell receptor (beta chain). The antigen remains undetermined. The data belong to a study of OX40 agonist ivuxolimab in advanced cancers. Turning to the study itself: Partial responses, seen in three patients, involved one hepatocellular carcinoma and two cutaneous melanomas.

On cycle 4 day 1 and cycle 7 day 1, as well as at baseline, blood was sampled. The method was immunoSEQ multiplex PCR; TCRdb's version includes in-frame clones alone and lacks a portion of them. The profile shows 65,000 to 75,000 clones, 75% to 90% of them singletons. Study results and limitations: Expanded peripheral T cell antigen specificity was not determined.

V dropped 7 bases and J dropped 1 base, with 19 bases sitting between them. Germline V gene sequence: CDR1 MDHEN, CDR2 SYDVKM. The CDR3 consists of 16 residues. This receptor was taken from an adult with an advanced solid tumor such as melanoma, head and neck, liver or kidney cancer. Sequenced here: CD4+ or CD8+ T cells sorted from blood, sampled in a trial of the OX40 agonist ivuxolimab. V and J are TRBV28 and TRBJ1-1; D may be TRBD1 (5 bases). The CDR3 coding sequence is TGTGCCAGCACCCCCCATGGGGAGGGGTGGAACACTGAAGCTTTCTTT. Translating it yields CASTPHGEGWNTEAFF.